Described below is a single T cell receptor (beta chain) sequence and its context. Its antigen is unidentified. The data stem from a study of T cell repertoires in cytomegalovirus infection. Across the whole study: The study used recently identified HLA-C-restricted and well-studied HLA-B-restricted CMV epitopes. Public TCR beta signatures marked donors with CMV infection and the matching HLA. Study outcomes and limitations: Predominance within the ex vivo response was attributable to HLA-C-restricted CMV-specific TCR beta clonotypes. Cumulated frequencies of public TCR beta families served to identify carriers of CMV plus the relevant HLA.

Each CDR3 protein gets one entry after TCRdb re-called the reads with MiXCR. The sample includes some 99,000 distinct CDR3 sequences, around 31% of them seen just once. Germline V gene sequence: CDR1 SGHAT, CDR2 FQNNGV. The CDR3 spans 13 residues. Trimming left V 5 bases short and J 8 bases short, with 15 bases between. This chain connects TRBV11-2 to TRBJ1-1, with a possible D match to TRBD1 (5 bases). The TCR comes from a human donor in good health (CMV status not recorded). Some clones in this sample may be carry-over from other donors' samples. This sample comprised CD8+ T cells from cultured PBMCs, obtained from culture after CMV antigen stimulation. CDR3: CASSPYLGAEAFF. The CDR3 DNA reads as TGTGCCAGCAGCCCCTACCTCGGGGCCGAAGCTTTCTTT.